A selection of T cell receptor beta chains follows, all from one sample in a study of cytomegalovirus exposure and HLA in healthy donors. TCRdb's copy holds only in-frame clones and misses some; the assay was immunoSEQ multiplex PCR. This table holds 150,000 to 180,000 clones, 80% found once. Material for sequencing was PBMCs. These receptors came from a young man in good health and CMV-seropositive. CDR3s include the opening cysteine and the closing phenylalanine or tryptophan. Fields, in order: clone size, J gene, D gene, V gene, CDR3 protein, CDR3 DNA. A D gene is named only where the DNA matches it firmly. Size tells how often a clone was seen (once, few, many) or the class of an expanded clone, and some rows leave it out.

NA	TRBJ1-2	TRBD1	TRBV5-4	CASSPWGLAGGGYTF	TGTGCCAGCAGCCCCTGGGGGTTGGCAGGGGGAGGCTACACCTTC
NA	TRBJ1-2	NA	TRBV7-2	CASSLGPDNYGYTF	TGTGCCAGCAGCTTAGGCCCAGATAACTATGGCTACACCTTC
NA	TRBJ2-7	NA	TRBV9	CASSARDSAYEQYF	TGTGCCAGCAGCGCCCGGGACTCGGCTTACGAGCAGTACTTC
NA	TRBJ2-2	TRBD2	TRBV27	CASSLGGLAGTGELFF	TGTGCCAGCAGTTTAGGGGGACTAGCGGGGACCGGGGAGCTGTTTTTT
NA	TRBJ1-5	TRBD1	TRBV4-2	CASSQVQGAGNQPQHF	TGTGCCAGCAGCCAAGTACAGGGGGCCGGCAATCAGCCCCAGCATTTT
NA	TRBJ2-5	NA	TRBV28	CASSLNGKETQYF	TGTGCCAGCAGTTTGAACGGGAAAGAGACCCAGTACTTC
NA	TRBJ1-2	NA	TRBV7-9	CASSLAVLGRDGYTF	TGTGCCAGCAGCTTAGCGGTCCTGGGGAGAGATGGCTACACCTTC
NA	TRBJ2-5	NA	TRBV7-2	CASSSPSRFQETQYF	TGTGCCAGCAGCTCCCCCTCGCGGTTCCAAGAGACCCAGTACTTC
few	TRBJ1-2	NA	TRBV7-8	CASSRKAGNPYGYTF	TGTGCCAGCAGCCGTAAGGCAGGGAATCCCTATGGCTACACCTTC
NA	TRBJ2-1	TRBD2	TRBV6-5	CASSSLLAGDLNEQFF	TGTGCCAGCAGTTCCCTACTAGCGGGAGATTTGAATGAGCAGTTCTTC
NA	TRBJ2-1	TRBD2	TRBV10-2	CASSEGLADSYNEQFF	TGCGCCAGCAGTGAGGGACTAGCGGACTCCTACAATGAGCAGTTCTTC
NA	TRBJ1-5	NA	TRBV23-1	CASSLDQSGNQPQHF	TGCGCCAGCAGCCTGGATCAGAGCGGCAATCAGCCCCAGCATTTT
NA	TRBJ2-5	NA	TRBV2	CASSQVYSQAETQYF	TGTGCCAGCAGTCAAGTGTACAGCCAAGCAGAGACCCAGTACTTC
NA	TRBJ2-7	TRBD1	TRBV28	CASRLRTGESEQYF	TGTGCCAGCCGGCTCCGGACAGGGGAGAGCGAGCAGTACTTC
NA	TRBJ2-2	NA	TRBV14	CASNREYGTGELFF	TGTGCCAGCAACCGGGAGTATGGCACCGGGGAGCTGTTTTTT
NA	TRBJ2-7	TRBD1	TRBV7-3	CASSLLFGVQGKTFYEQYF	TGTGCCAGCAGCTTATTGTTTGGGGTACAGGGGAAAACCTTCTACGAGCAGTACTTC
NA	TRBJ1-3	NA	TRBV4-1	CASSQLEASVVEGNTIYF	TGCGCCAGCAGCCAGTTAGAGGCGTCGGTGGTGGAGGGAAACACCATATATTTT
NA	TRBJ2-1	NA	TRBV12-2	CASRLRWEGGSTYNEQFF	TGTGCAAGTCGCCTTAGGTGGGAAGGCGGGAGTACCTACAATGAGCAGTTCTTC
once	TRBJ1-2	TRBD1	TRBV11-2	CASSRRTGTDGYTF	TGTGCCAGCAGCAGAAGGACAGGGACAGATGGCTACACCTTC
NA	TRBJ1-2	TRBD1	TRBV29-1	CSVDPDRAGNGYTF	TGCAGCGTTGACCCGGACAGGGCAGGAAATGGCTACACCTTC
NA	TRBJ2-1	TRBD2	TRBV9	CASSASGRALGDEQFF	TGTGCCAGCAGCGCGAGCGGGAGGGCCCTCGGGGATGAGCAGTTCTTC
NA	TRBJ1-2	TRBD1	TRBV18	CASSLDRVRRRDGYTF	TGTGCCAGCTCACTGGACAGGGTACGAAGAAGAGATGGCTACACCTTC
NA	TRBJ1-5	NA	TRBV4-2	CASSQDVTGQQPQHF	TGTGCCAGCAGCCAAGATGTTACAGGGCAGCAGCCCCAGCATTTT
NA	TRBJ1-3	TRBD1	TRBV6-6	CASSYGDRTPGNTIYF	TGTGCCAGCAGTTACGGGGACAGAACCCCAGGAAACACCATATATTTT
NA	TRBJ2-3	TRBD1	TRBV7-8	CASSPRVPGQGTDTQYF	TGTGCCAGCAGCCCTCGAGTTCCGGGACAGGGCACAGATACGCAGTATTTT
NA	TRBJ2-1	TRBD2	TRBV19	CASSPTSGVNEQFF	TGTGCCAGTAGTCCGACTAGCGGAGTCAATGAGCAGTTCTTC
once	TRBJ1-6	NA	TRBV9	CASSVEVRGDSPLHF	TGTGCCAGCAGCGTAGAGGTCAGGGGTGATTCACCCCTCCACTTT
NA	TRBJ2-4	TRBD1	TRBV27	CASSNTGGTMNIQYF	TGTGCCAGCAGTAACACAGGGGGGACGATGAACATTCAGTACTTC
NA	TRBJ2-5	TRBD2	TRBV11-2	CASSGTSGSRETQYF	TGTGCCAGCAGCGGGACTAGCGGGAGTAGAGAGACCCAGTACTTC
NA	TRBJ2-1	TRBD2	TRBV2	CASSQTSREQFF	TGTGCCAGCAGTCAGACTAGCCGAGAGCAGTTCTTC
NA	TRBJ1-5	NA	TRBV2	CASSDEAGVRQPQHF	TGTGCCAGCAGTGATGAGGCAGGGGTAAGGCAGCCCCAGCATTTT
once	TRBJ2-3	TRBD1	TRBV29-1	CSVDETGITDTQYF	TGCAGTGTTGATGAGACAGGGATAACAGATACGCAGTATTTT
few	TRBJ1-4	NA	TRBV2	CASSYRAPNEKLFF	TGTGCCAGCAGTTACAGGGCTCCTAATGAAAAACTGTTTTTT
NA	TRBJ2-4	TRBD1	TRBV28	CASSFRGPELAKNIQYF	TGTGCCAGCAGTTTCAGGGGGCCAGAACTAGCCAAAAACATTCAGTACTTC
NA	TRBJ2-1	NA	TRBV7-3	CASSYQRRGEQFF	TGTGCCAGCAGCTACCAGAGAAGAGGTGAGCAGTTCTTC
NA	TRBJ2-7	NA	TRBV14	CASSQARTAYEQYF	TGTGCCAGCAGCCAAGCCCGGACAGCTTACGAGCAGTACTTC
NA	TRBJ2-6	NA	TRBV29-1	CSVEDWTDSGANVLTF	TGCAGCGTTGAGGACTGGACAGACTCTGGGGCCAACGTCCTGACTTTC
NA	TRBJ1-6	NA	TRBV6-1	CASRGYGNRGSPLHF	TGTGCCAGCAGGGGCTATGGGAACCGAGGGTCACCCCTCCACTTT
NA	TRBJ2-1	NA	TRBV6-5	CASSLRSATYNEQFF	TGTGCCAGCAGTTTACGATCAGCGACCTACAATGAGCAGTTCTTC